This entry lists 9 T cell receptor beta chains sequenced from one sample in a study of blood T cells in healthy people across ages. With a J-beta primer mix and a sample-barcoded 5' primer, a second PCR ran roughly 7 to 11 cycles. TCRdb re-called the 5' RACE reads through MiXCR, storing one row per CDR3 protein. Among more than 650,000 distinct CDR3 sequences listed, approximately 21% were seen once. Sequencing input: blood. The receptor source for this set is a man between 65 and 79 years old in good health.

The J gene is TRBJ2-3, the V gene TRBV28; 13 nucleotides align to TRBD2. J gave up 3 bases and V 3 bases, and 9 bases lay outside the gene matches. This CDR3 has 18 amino acids. CDR1 and CDR2 (germline): MDHEN, SYDVKM. The CDR3: CASSFLLGLAGETDTQYF. The DNA of the CDR3 is TGTGCCAGCAGTTTCCTACTCGGACTAGCGGGAGAGACAGATACGCAGTATTTT. Looking up the rest from reference TRBV28 and TRBJ2-3 gives the full variable domain: DVKVTQSSRYLVKRTGEKVFLECVQDMDHENMFWYRQDPGLGLRLIYFSYDVKMKEKGDIPEGYSVSREKKERFSLILESASTNQTSMYLCASSFLLGLAGETDTQYFGPGTRLTVL.

There are a few counts of this clonotype. The chain couples TRBV12-3 or TRBV12-4 to TRBJ1-4, with 8 bases that match TRBD1. Trimming at V came to 6 bases and at J to 8 bases, leaving 8 bases not matched to a gene. The CDR3 sequence is 14 residues long. The CDR3 DNA reads TGTGCCAGCAGCACCGGGGACAGGATCGAAAAACTGTTTTTT. It codes for CASSTGDRIEKLFF.

This clonotype was counted only a few times. The chain recombines TRBV14 with TRBJ2-2; no reliable D call. The CDR3 is made up of 12 amino acids. In germline, CDR1 is SGHDN, CDR2 FVKESK. V lost 2 bases and J 5 bases, leaving 3 bases between the germline ends. CDR3 protein: CASSQFTGELFF. The CDR3 DNA reads as TGTGCCAGCAGCCAATTTACCGGGGAGCTGTTTTTT.

As for this clonotype: An end of the junction does not agree with germline; a read error may underlie this. The chain uses TRBV2 and TRBJ2-1; no firm D call. The CDR3 is 11 amino acids. CDR1 and CDR2 from the germline V gene are SNHLY and FYNNEI. DNA of the CDR3: TGTGCCAGCAGTCCCGACAATGAGCCGTTCTTC. Its protein is CASSPDNEPFF.

The rearrangement links TRBV20-1 to TRBJ2-2; 7 nucleotides agree with TRBD1. The CDR3 has 14 amino acids. Losses at the gene ends were 6 bases for V and 0 bases for J; bases not matched to a gene: 4. In germline, CDR1 is DFQATT, CDR2 SNEGSKA (reference sequence). The CDR3 sequence is CSAPDRTNTGELFF. DNA of the CDR3: TGCAGTGCCCCGGACAGGACGAACACCGGGGAGCTGTTTTTT.

This clonotype was picked up a small number of times. The chain uses TRBV28 and TRBJ2-5; D may be TRBD1 or TRBD2 (5 bases each). Trimming took 6 bases from V and 12 from J, leaving 14 bases between them. The CDR3 runs to 11 residues. The germline CDR1 and CDR2 sequences are MDHEN and SYDVKM. The CDR3 is CASRSGAREYF. The DNA of the CDR3 is TGTGCCAGCAGGTCCGGGGCTCGTGAGTACTTC.

The sample holds many counts of this clonotype. This sequence joins TRBV30 and TRBJ2-2, with D unresolved. Germline V lookup: CDR1 GTSNPN, CDR2 SVGIG (reference sequence). This CDR3 has 14 residues. V dropped 0 bases and J dropped 6 bases, with 11 bases sitting between them. CDR3 region: CAWSVRKVSGELFF. CDR3 nucleotide sequence: TGTGCCTGGAGTGTACGAAAAGTTTCCGGGGAGCTGTTTTTT.

This clonotype was seen a few times. This chain uses TRBV9 with TRBJ2-7, with 7 bases fitting TRBD1. Germline CDR1 and CDR2: SGDLS and YYNGEE. V lost 3 bases to trimming and J lost 0 bases; unmatched junction nucleotides: 6. CDR3 length equals 15 residues. DNA of the CDR3: TGTGCCAGCAGCGCGGGACAGTCTTACTCCTACGAGCAGTACTTC. As protein: CASSAGQSYSYEQYF.

In this sample, this clonotype turned up a few times. In DNA, the CDR3 is TGTGCCAGCAGCTTAGCGAAAGGACTAGCGGGAGTCGGGGAGCTGTTTTTT. Its translation: CASSLAKGLAGVGELFF. This chain links TRBV11-1 with TRBJ2-2; TRBD2 matches 13 bases. Losses at the gene ends were 0 bases for V and 7 bases for J; bases not matched to a gene: 5. CDR3 length equals 17 residues. The V gene's germline CDR1 is SGHAT and CDR2 FQDESV (reference sequence).